The T cell receptor beta chain described here comes from a study of T cell responses to AZD1222 COVID-19 vaccine (dated by TCRdb to 2020 to 2022). General notes on the study: A total of around 240 trial participants underwent TCR sequencing, of whom 207 had received two doses of AZD1222 and 26 had received two doses of the MenACWY control vaccine. Trial participants were enrolled by age into subgroups of 18-55, 56-69 and 70-plus years, and 148, 28 and 57 TCR-sequenced participants, respectively, were included in these subgroups. Results the study describes overall, beyond this receptor: Because no day 14 peak-response samples were available, the repertoires could be characterized only after the peak T cell response. Epitopes outside the regions mutated in the B.1.351 and B.1.1.7 variants were reportedly recognized by nearly half of the unique spike-specific TCRs. Only five or six AZD1222 recipients were SARS-CoV-2 seropositive at baseline, limiting conclusions about previously exposed vaccinees. Vaccine-associated CD4 TCRs spanned the whole spike protein, with dominant responses in regions 160-218 and 743-854. After two AZD1222 doses, both the breadth and the depth of spike-specific TCRs were significantly higher than at day 0 and than in MenACWY recipients. Participants were mostly white British and included more females than males, and it was suggested by the authors that clonal diversity may have been underestimated. The 56-69-year group was small, and its depth increase did not reach significance, likely because of low power.

The germline V gene encodes CDR1 MNHNS and CDR2 SASEGT. The CDR3 runs 16 residues from the cysteine to the phenylalanine. Only the CDR3 portion is preserved as DNA: 48 bases, with reading frame beginning at the first base. V is cut by 2 bases and J by 5 bases, and the space between the germline ends is 18 bases. In regard to this clone: Its antigen target is currently unknown. Nothing much larger sits one base from this clone, and base qualities are not available.

The CDR3 regions of human TCRbeta chains were analyzed by immunosequencing. Concerning the study's data processing: Repertoire TCRs were matched against a reference library of SARS-CoV-2-specific TCRs generated with the MIRA antigen-specificity platform. Breadth meant the fraction of unique TCRs that were SARS-CoV-2-associated, whereas depth meant the fraction of total T cells that were SARS-CoV-2-associated. Using the MIRA data, each spike-specific TCR was mapped to the spike region that the TCR reacts to and placed in a CD4 or CD8 class. Log10-transformed breadth and depth values were compared by one-way ANOVA with Sidak's multiple comparisons tests. TCRdb's version of the immuneACCESS table is confined to in-frame rearrangements and falls short of the full clone set. An unresolved V gene accounts for under half of the shortfall where checked; the remainder is of unknown origin. V and J calls and clone size are given by that table; D and trimming were obtained from the DNA. The sample yields some 190,000 clones; approximately 91% were counted once. Roughly 2% of the sample goes to the ten largest clones.

The time point label, as the study defines it: about 28 days (+/-7) after the second vaccine dose. AZD1222 recipients given second doses at about 4 weeks or at about 12 weeks were pooled, since spike-specific TCR depth and breadth were not found to differ between the two schedules. Vaccinee samples were obtained from the UK trials COV001 and COV002, which included a single-blind randomized controlled phase 2/3 trial of AZD1222 (ChAdOx1 nCoV-19) in healthy adults. For TCRbeta chain sequencing, PBMC samples were collected from trial participants at day 0 and at day 28 after the second dose. This TCR derives from an adult who received the AZD1222 COVID-19 vaccine. This specimen consisted of peripheral blood, obtained 28 days after the second AZD1222 dose. The chain is encoded by TRBV6-1 joined to TRBJ2-5; the D gene cannot be resolved beyond TRBD1 or TRBD2, each matching 5 bases. The base sequence is TGTGCCAGCAGTGAACACGGGGCTAGCCCGGGGGAGACCCAGTACTTC. It codes for CASSEHGASPGETQYF.